What follows is one T cell receptor (beta chain) and its context. Its antigen target is currently unknown. This specimen comes from a study of cytomegalovirus exposure and HLA in healthy donors (dated 2017 in TCRdb). Background on the whole study: In an earlier analysis of roughly 590 of the donors, under 300 Gb of sequence data and approximately 120 million unique TCR beta sequences from about 190 million T cells were reported. Approximately 300 gigabases of sequencing data and around 80 million unique TCR sequences made up an early release that covered 500 to 700 HLA-typed donors. Of the roughly 400 genotyped donors, approximately 82% fell in the genetic ancestry cluster associated with self-reported Caucasian donors. The study aimed to test whether signatures of past pathogen exposure could be identified by cataloging public T cell receptors. The study profiled the T cell repertoires of about 640 subjects by immunosequencing and related them to cytomegalovirus serostatus. In addition to the first cohort of hundreds of subjects, a separate validation cohort of approximately 130 different subjects was used. To predict cytomegalovirus infection status, the study combined high-throughput TCR immunosequencing, statistical association of individual TCRs with disease status, and machine learning. A later analysis re-examined previously published TCR beta repertoires from about 670 donors and added high-resolution HLA genotyping to investigate patterns of TCR occurrence. The later analysis used no new phenotypic data to find candidate immune exposures, relying instead on TCR beta sequences and their occurrence across donors. An earlier analysis of fewer than 700 of the donors applied high-throughput TCR beta sequencing to assess whether each TCR beta V gene segment acted as functional or pseudogenic. Donor age, sex, ethnicity and CMV serostatus were compiled together with the repertoire data. In a later genetic analysis, genome-wide SNP genotypes for about three fifths of the 666 donors were used, and that subset was treated as a discovery cohort. All discovery cohort repertoires had been generated using a single sequencing platform. Class I and class II HLA loci were covered by the typing at four-digit resolution. Typing coverage varied by locus: roughly 629-630 donors for A, B, C, DRB1 and DQB1; approximately 500 for DQA1; more than 600 for DPA1; under 490 for DPB1. About five DR-DQ haplotypes were handled as single units for association and clustering because linkage in the cohort was strong. Among 350 to 400 genotyped donors of the cohort, an average of 235,054 unique TCR beta nucleotide sequences were sequenced per donor, around 20% of them non-productive.

V sheds 1 base and J sheds 6 bases, leaving 16 bases between their ends. Inclusive of the bounding cysteine and phenylalanine, the CDR3 is 16 residues long. Kept here is only the CDR3 DNA, which spans 48 bases and is read in frame from base 1. CDR1 and CDR2, looked up from the germline V gene, are MNHNS and SASEGT. Paper-wide results and their limitations: In the study, some 160 TCR beta chains were listed as associated with cytomegalovirus. Presence/absence analyses assumed roughly uniform sequencing depth across donors, an assumption that may not hold. Most CMV-associated TCR beta chains appeared to be HLA-restricted in a later analysis, and the HLA associations seemed to be driven largely by CMV exposure. According to a later analysis, parvovirus B19, influenza, CMV and Epstein-Barr virus appeared linked to several top co-occurrence clusters. In a later analysis, HLA-associated TCR beta chains were found to be more clonally expanded and to have lower generation probabilities than equally common non-associated chains. A later analysis associated 16,951 TCR beta sequences with specific HLA alleles at a false discovery rate of 0.05. The only immune exposure information available for the cohort was CMV serostatus. In a later genetic analysis, fewer N-insertions in productive TCRs were reported among donors in an Asian-associated ancestry cluster than the roughly 700-donor mean. The 87-base-pair reads could not distinguish some IMGT-functional V segments, including TRBV6-2 and TRBV6-3, so those segments were excluded. A further reported finding was that TCR beta sequences accurately predicted the HLA-A and HLA-B alleles for most subjects in the first cohort. The authors suggested that the approach could potentially be generalized to other disease states and immunological phenotypes. In vitro tests confirmed that a few of the cytomegalovirus-associated TCR beta chains recognize cytomegalovirus antigens. A later analysis found that TCR association rates varied across HLA loci, with DRB1 alleles showing the most associated TCRs and HLA-C alleles the fewest. Most TCR sequences were observed very rarely across donors, whereas some public TCRs were present in many individuals. The classifier was reported to diagnose cytomegalovirus status with high specificity and sensitivity in both the original and validation cohorts. Because counts were too low, about 17 rarely observed V segments, including chromosome 9 orphons, were excluded from the earlier analysis of some 540 of the donors. A later genetic analysis associated a missense DCLRE1C variant with V-gene and J-gene trimming of TCR beta chains, and an independent cohort replicated the association. Linkage disequilibrium might explain the correlated functional status among segregating V segments, but an unknown experimental factor could not be excluded. A cluster of highly shared sequence variants was judged likely to be a technical artifact of the sequencing pipeline. Only TCR beta chains were sequenced in this cohort, and the absence of alpha or paired-chain data limited detectable features. Strong co-occurrence of HLA alleles, especially DR and DQ, made assigning TCR associations to individual alleles difficult. In an earlier analysis of roughly 560 of the donors, most TCR beta V segments were observed in productive rearrangements about 87% or about 30% of the time, broadly matching IMGT annotations. Because some donors lacked HLA typing at each locus, the association tests relied only on the typed subset.

The cohort consisted of some 670 healthy bone marrow donors. Cohort members were all nominally healthy when sampled, although unrecorded immune exposures were likely present. The donor tested CMV seropositive, placing the donor among the 290 or so seropositive members of the cohort. Every donor gave a peripheral blood sample, and the peripheral blood mononuclear cells from that sample were used for TCR beta sequencing. Genomic DNA was extracted from the blood cell samples with the Qiagen DNeasy Blood Extraction Kit. Receptor amplification or capture employed the immunoSEQ multiplex PCR assay. For the multiplex PCR, a mixture combining 60 forward primers for TCR Vbeta segments and 13 reverse primers for TCR Jbeta segments was used. A multiplex PCR assay on genomic DNA amplified the CDR3 region of rearranged TCR beta genes. The amplified TCR beta libraries were sequenced on the Illumina HiSeq System as 87-base-pair reads. The study's own analysis went as follows. A later analysis tallied some 79 million unique TCR beta chains across the 700 or so repertoires, and some 10 million of those chains were shared by two or more donors. Raw reads were error-corrected and collapsed into unique sequences with a nearest-neighbor algorithm that merged closely related sequences to remove PCR and sequencing errors. CDR3 sequences were aligned to IMGT reference sequences to assign V, D and J gene segments. Each retained sequence needed at least a six-nucleotide match to both a V gene segment and a J gene segment. A rearrangement counted as productive if the CDR3 had no stop codons and remained in frame with V and J, and every other rearrangement counted as non-productive. CDR3 was defined according to IMGT convention as the region running from the second conserved V-encoded cysteine to the conserved J-encoded phenylalanine. Sequences without an unambiguous match to a single V gene segment were excluded from the earlier analysis of approximately 560 of the donors. In an earlier analysis of approximately 610 of the donors, V segments were called functional above 56.7% productive rearrangements and were called segregating when the between-donor standard deviation exceeded 5%. To diagnose cytomegalovirus status from the catalog of TCR beta chain sequences, a statistical classification framework was built. In a later analysis, TCR nucleotide sequences were compared against IMGT/GENE-DB human TR gene sequences so that V and J genes could be assigned. The TCRdist pipeline was used in a later analysis to assign CDR3 sequences and most-parsimonious VDJ recombination scenarios. In a later analysis, each TCR beta chain was defined by its CDR3 amino acid sequence together with its V-gene family, and reads without a unique V-gene family were excluded. To address suspected cross-contamination and a sequencing artifact, a later analysis removed some 620 highly shared, low-generation-probability nucleotide sequences. In a later analysis, a clonal expansion index was calculated for each public chain from normalized within-repertoire ranks of inferred template counts. Generation probabilities in a later analysis came from a VDJ recombination model fitted to out-of-frame rearrangements, and those results were checked against IGoR. In a later analysis, hypergeometric tests were used to score TCR-TCR, TCR-HLA and TCR-CMV co-occurrence, with a repertoire-size bias correction applied to TCR pairs. To estimate false discovery rates, a later analysis permuted the HLA or CMV assignments 20 times. A later analysis grouped co-occurring TCRs with DBSCAN, adding TCRdist sequence similarity when clustering within HLA-allele-positive subsets. Repertoires with fewer than 30,000 or more than 120,000 public chains, plus five repertoires with anomalous nucleotide sharing, were excluded from co-occurrence clustering. Entries here come from immuneACCESS through TCRdb and include only in-frame sequences with V and J called. Some clones fail to appear in such tables; in the studies checked, an unresolved V gene covers under half of the shortfall, and the cause of the remainder is unknown. The V and J calls and the clone size are those of that table, but D and trimming were determined from the DNA. This specimen's table enumerates around 210,000 clones. About 1.1% of the sample rests with the top ten.

The sequencing sample was made of PBMCs. The chain is encoded by TRBV6-1 joined to TRBJ1-5, and perhaps TRBD1 as D gene, on 6 matching bases. This TCR was sampled from a girl aged 2 to 10 in good health and CMV-seropositive. The CDR3 has the sequence CASSEGPRQGSQPQHF. The nucleotide sequence reads TGTGCCAGCAGTGAAGGCCCTCGCCAGGGGAGTCAGCCCCAGCATTTT.